The rows below give T cell receptor beta chains drawn from one sample of a study of T-cell memory formation after mild COVID-19. TCRdb re-analysed the 5' RACE reads in MiXCR, keeping a single row per CDR3 protein. The sample lists about 82,000 distinct CDR3 sequences, 10% to 15% seen once, with roughly a quarter in the top ten. The sequencing sample was made of PBMCs or a T cell subset sorted from them (not recorded which). Every receptor here comes from an adult woman who had mild COVID-19 (a few samples of this study predate the infection). Cell type and time point are not known. The CDR3 runs from the conserved cysteine through the conserved F or W. A D gene is named only where the DNA matches it firmly. Only part of the rows carry a size: once, few, many, or a class if the clone is expanded.

v_call: TRBV4-3
j_call: TRBJ1-5
clone_size: .
cdr3_length: 16
d_call: .
cdr3_nt: TGCGCCAGCAGCCAAGATACCGGGAACCTAAATCAGCCCCAGCATTTT
cdr3_aa: CASSQDTGNLNQPQHF

v_call: TRBV20-1
j_call: TRBJ2-1
clone_size: few
cdr3_length: 15
d_call: TRBD2
cdr3_nt: TGCAGTGCCAGACTAGCGGGAGGGGGATACAATGAGCAGTTCTTC
cdr3_aa: CSARLAGGGYNEQFF

v_call: TRBV21-1
j_call: TRBJ2-1
clone_size: .
cdr3_length: 17
d_call: .
cdr3_nt: TGTGCCAGCAGCACCGTACGGACTAGCGGGAGGTTGAATGAGCAGTTCTTC
cdr3_aa: CASSTVRTSGRLNEQFF

v_call: TRBV12-3/TRBV12-4
j_call: TRBJ2-7
clone_size: few
cdr3_length: 13
d_call: .
cdr3_nt: TGTGCCAGCAGTTTCGGGCAATCCTACGAGCAGTACTTC
cdr3_aa: CASSFGQSYEQYF

v_call: TRBV5-1
j_call: TRBJ2-5
clone_size: .
cdr3_length: 14
d_call: .
cdr3_nt: TGCGCCAGCAGCTATCGGTACAACCAAGAGACCCAGTACTTC
cdr3_aa: CASSYRYNQETQYF

v_call: TRBV24-1
j_call: TRBJ2-1
clone_size: .
cdr3_length: 17
d_call: TRBD2
cdr3_nt: TGTGCCACCAGTGATTTCAGTAGCGGGAACGGGGGGTCAATGCAGTTCTTC
cdr3_aa: CATSDFSSGNGGSMQFF

v_call: TRBV24-1
j_call: TRBJ2-1
clone_size: many
cdr3_length: 17
d_call: TRBD2
cdr3_nt: TGTGCCACCAGTACACTTGGTGTAGCGGGAGAATACAATGAGCAGTTCTTC
cdr3_aa: CATSTLGVAGEYNEQFF

v_call: TRBV19
j_call: TRBJ2-7
clone_size: .
cdr3_length: 15
d_call: .
cdr3_nt: TGTGCCAGTAGGGTTGACTACTCATCACCCTACGAGCAGTACTTC
cdr3_aa: CASRVDYSSPYEQYF

v_call: TRBV4-3
j_call: TRBJ2-2
clone_size: .
cdr3_length: 18
d_call: TRBD2
cdr3_nt: TGCGCCAGCAGCCAAGCTTCCGTGGGACTAACGAACACCGGGGAGCTGTTTTTT
cdr3_aa: CASSQASVGLTNTGELFF

v_call: TRBV7-6
j_call: TRBJ2-1
clone_size: few
cdr3_length: 12
d_call: .
cdr3_nt: TGTGCCAGCAGCTTCGAGGGAGATGAGCAGTTCTTC
cdr3_aa: CASSFEGDEQFF

v_call: TRBV5-6
j_call: TRBJ2-3
clone_size: .
cdr3_length: 12
d_call: .
cdr3_nt: TGTGCCAGCAGCTTGGTTACTTTGGCGCAGTATTTT
cdr3_aa: CASSLVTLAQYF

v_call: TRBV12-3/TRBV12-4
j_call: TRBJ2-1
clone_size: .
cdr3_length: 15
d_call: TRBD1
cdr3_nt: TGTGCCAGCAGCCCCCGGGACAGGGAAGGCAATGAGCAGTTCTTC
cdr3_aa: CASSPRDREGNEQFF

v_call: TRBV25-1
j_call: TRBJ2-1
clone_size: .
cdr3_length: 14
d_call: .
cdr3_nt: TGTGCCAGCCGGGCTGGGTACTCCTACAATGAGCAGTTCTTC
cdr3_aa: CASRAGYSYNEQFF

v_call: TRBV7-9
j_call: TRBJ2-1
clone_size: few
cdr3_length: 13
d_call: .
cdr3_nt: TGTGCCAGCAGCTTCGGGGAATGGAATGAGCAGTTCTTC
cdr3_aa: CASSFGEWNEQFF

v_call: TRBV7-2
j_call: TRBJ2-3
clone_size: many
cdr3_length: 16
d_call: TRBD2
cdr3_nt: TGTGCCAGCAGCTTAGCTCGGGGGGAGGGGACAGATACGCAGTATTTT
cdr3_aa: CASSLARGEGTDTQYF

v_call: TRBV5-1
j_call: TRBJ1-1
clone_size: few
cdr3_length: 17
d_call: .
cdr3_nt: TGCGCCAGCAGCTTAGGCCCAGGATTGGCTCTGAACACTGAAGCTTTCTTT
cdr3_aa: CASSLGPGLALNTEAFF

v_call: TRBV7-9
j_call: TRBJ2-7
clone_size: few
cdr3_length: 15
d_call: .
cdr3_nt: TGTGCCAGCAGCCCTACCGGGACGGGACCGTACGAGCAGTACTTC
cdr3_aa: CASSPTGTGPYEQYF

v_call: TRBV6-5
j_call: TRBJ2-7
clone_size: few
cdr3_length: 15
d_call: .
cdr3_nt: TGTGCCAGCAGTTATTTTGCCCAGGGGATCGACGAGCAGTACTTC
cdr3_aa: CASSYFAQGIDEQYF

v_call: TRBV12-3/TRBV12-4
j_call: TRBJ2-1
clone_size: many
cdr3_length: 13
d_call: TRBD2
cdr3_nt: TGTGCCAGCTGTGCTAGCGGTGCCGATGAGCAGTTCTTC
cdr3_aa: CASCASGADEQFF

v_call: TRBV5-6
j_call: TRBJ2-2
clone_size: few
cdr3_length: 15
d_call: .
cdr3_nt: TGTGCCAGCAGCTTCACCTACGGGAACACCGGGGAGCTGTTTTTT
cdr3_aa: CASSFTYGNTGELFF

v_call: TRBV30
j_call: TRBJ2-7
clone_size: .
cdr3_length: 14
d_call: TRBD2
cdr3_nt: TGTGCCTGGGGCGGGGGTACAGGTGATCACGAGCAGTACTTC
cdr3_aa: CAWGGGTGDHEQYF

v_call: TRBV20-1
j_call: TRBJ2-7
clone_size: .
cdr3_length: 12
d_call: .
cdr3_nt: TGCAGTGCTAGAGGGGCGTCTGAGGAGCAGTACTTC
cdr3_aa: CSARGASEEQYF

v_call: TRBV12-3/TRBV12-4
j_call: TRBJ2-2
clone_size: .
cdr3_length: 14
d_call: TRBD2
cdr3_nt: TGTGCCAGCAGTCACGGGACTAGCCCCGGGGAGCTGTTTTTT
cdr3_aa: CASSHGTSPGELFF

v_call: TRBV7-6
j_call: TRBJ2-3
clone_size: many
cdr3_length: 13
d_call: TRBD2
cdr3_nt: TGTGCCAGCAGCCGCGGGAGAACAGATACGCAGTATTTT
cdr3_aa: CASSRGRTDTQYF

v_call: TRBV12-3/TRBV12-4
j_call: TRBJ2-3
clone_size: .
cdr3_length: 16
d_call: TRBD2
cdr3_nt: TGTGCCAGCAGTTTAACAACACTAGCGGGAGTAGATACGCAGTATTTT
cdr3_aa: CASSLTTLAGVDTQYF

v_call: TRBV12-3/TRBV12-4
j_call: TRBJ1-5
clone_size: .
cdr3_length: 15
d_call: TRBD1
cdr3_nt: TGTGCCAGCAGTTTCTCCGGACAGGTTGGTCAGCCCCAGCATTTT
cdr3_aa: CASSFSGQVGQPQHF

v_call: TRBV7-2
j_call: TRBJ2-1
clone_size: many
cdr3_length: 12
d_call: .
cdr3_nt: TGTGCCACCGTGGCGGGCTGGTATGAGCAGTTCTTC
cdr3_aa: CATVAGWYEQFF

v_call: TRBV4-3
j_call: TRBJ1-2
clone_size: once
cdr3_length: 17
d_call: TRBD1
cdr3_nt: TGCGCCAGCAGCCAAGGCAAGGTCAACAGGGGATTTGGAGGCTACACCTTC
cdr3_aa: CASSQGKVNRGFGGYTF

v_call: TRBV15
j_call: TRBJ1-1
clone_size: few
cdr3_length: 15
d_call: .
cdr3_nt: TGTGCCACCTCGGGGGAGACCTGGGTGAACACTGAAGCTTTCTTT
cdr3_aa: CATSGETWVNTEAFF

v_call: TRBV12-3/TRBV12-4
j_call: TRBJ1-5
clone_size: .
cdr3_length: 13
d_call: .
cdr3_nt: TGTGCCAGCAGTTACTGGTCCAATCAGCCCCAGCATTTT
cdr3_aa: CASSYWSNQPQHF

v_call: TRBV13
j_call: TRBJ2-3
clone_size: .
cdr3_length: 14
d_call: TRBD2
cdr3_nt: TGTGCCAGCAGCCCGGGACTAGCGGCAGATACGCAGTATTTT
cdr3_aa: CASSPGLAADTQYF

v_call: TRBV12-3/TRBV12-4
j_call: TRBJ1-5
clone_size: .
cdr3_length: 13
d_call: .
cdr3_nt: TGTGCCAGCAGTTTATCTGGAGGTCAGCCCCAGCATTTT
cdr3_aa: CASSLSGGQPQHF

v_call: TRBV4-1
j_call: TRBJ2-5
clone_size: few
cdr3_length: 17
d_call: TRBD2
cdr3_nt: TGCGCCAGCAGCCCACGGACTAGCGGGGGTTTGGGAGAGACCCAGTACTTC
cdr3_aa: CASSPRTSGGLGETQYF

v_call: TRBV4-1
j_call: TRBJ2-7
clone_size: .
cdr3_length: 14
d_call: .
cdr3_nt: TGCGCCAGCAGCCAAGGGATGCTTGGGGACGAGCAGTACTTC
cdr3_aa: CASSQGMLGDEQYF

v_call: TRBV6-6
j_call: TRBJ2-7
clone_size: few
cdr3_length: 19
d_call: .
cdr3_nt: TGTGCCAGCAGCCCGGGGGCAGACCCAAAACTGAACAGACCCTACGAGCAGTACTTC
cdr3_aa: CASSPGADPKLNRPYEQYF

v_call: TRBV6-2/TRBV6-3
j_call: TRBJ1-1
clone_size: .
cdr3_length: 13
d_call: .
cdr3_nt: TGTGCCAGCAGCTGGAACGGGAACACTGAAGCTTTCTTT
cdr3_aa: CASSWNGNTEAFF

v_call: TRBV7-2
j_call: TRBJ2-3
clone_size: few
cdr3_length: 14
d_call: TRBD2
cdr3_nt: TGTGCCAGCAGCTCGGGGGGGCCCGGAGATACGCAGTATTTT
cdr3_aa: CASSSGGPGDTQYF

v_call: TRBV4-1
j_call: TRBJ2-2
clone_size: .
cdr3_length: 14
d_call: .
cdr3_nt: TGCGCCAGCAGCCCGAGGGGGAACACCGGGGAGCTGTTTTTT
cdr3_aa: CASSPRGNTGELFF

v_call: TRBV19
j_call: TRBJ1-1
clone_size: .
cdr3_length: 15
d_call: .
cdr3_nt: TGTGCCAGTAGTATAGGGGTTGGGGCAGGCTCTGAAGCTTTCTTT
cdr3_aa: CASSIGVGAGSEAFF

v_call: TRBV4-1
j_call: TRBJ2-7
clone_size: .
cdr3_length: 16
d_call: .
cdr3_nt: TGCGCCAGCAGCCAAGTGGCAGGCGAAAGCTCCTACGAGCAGTACTTC
cdr3_aa: CASSQVAGESSYEQYF